Listed below are T cell receptor beta chains from one sample, sequenced in a study of shared clonotypes between healthy human individuals. Generated by immunoSEQ multiplex PCR, the TCRdb table keeps only in-frame clones and is missing some. The sample carries fewer than 650,000 clones, about 79% recorded once. The specimen sequenced was PBMCs. These receptors all stem from a middle-aged woman in good health. Some clones in this sample may be carry-over from other donors' samples. Each CDR3 is given with its conserved first and last residue. A D gene is named only where the DNA matches it firmly. Clone size, where shown, is once, few, many, or a class for clones that have expanded.

j_gene: TRBJ1-1
abundance: .
d_gene: .
v_gene: TRBV7-2
CDR3nt: TGTGCCAGCGCAGGGCTTGTGTACACTGAAGCTTTCTTT
CDR3aa: CASAGLVYTEAFF

j_gene: TRBJ1-1
abundance: few
d_gene: .
v_gene: TRBV5-6
CDR3nt: TGTGCCAGCAGCTTTGGGGGAGGCGTGGGTGAAGCTTTCTTT
CDR3aa: CASSFGGGVGEAFF

j_gene: TRBJ2-1
abundance: .
d_gene: .
v_gene: TRBV5-8
CDR3nt: TGTGCCAGCAGCTTAGGGCGGGGGACATACAATGAGCAGTTCTTC
CDR3aa: CASSLGRGTYNEQFF

j_gene: TRBJ1-5
abundance: .
d_gene: .
v_gene: TRBV7-6
CDR3nt: TGTGCCAGCAGCTTAGTGGCCCAAGGTCAGCCCCAGCATTTT
CDR3aa: CASSLVAQGQPQHF

j_gene: TRBJ2-7
abundance: .
d_gene: TRBD1
v_gene: TRBV5-1
CDR3nt: TGCGCCAGCAGCCCGCGACAGGGGGAAGACGAGCAGTACTTC
CDR3aa: CASSPRQGEDEQYF

j_gene: TRBJ1-5
abundance: .
d_gene: .
v_gene: TRBV7-2
CDR3nt: TGTGCCAGCAGCTTAGACCGGGGGAACATGGCGCGTCAGCCCCAGCATTTT
CDR3aa: CASSLDRGNMARQPQHF

j_gene: TRBJ1-3
abundance: .
d_gene: .
v_gene: TRBV7-8
CDR3nt: TGTGCCAGCAGCTTGGGGGTCGGTCCTGGAAACACCATATATTTT
CDR3aa: CASSLGVGPGNTIYF

j_gene: TRBJ2-1
abundance: .
d_gene: .
v_gene: TRBV2
CDR3nt: TGTGCCACCACAACAGGGCTTGAGCAGTTCTTC
CDR3aa: CATTTGLEQFF

j_gene: TRBJ2-1
abundance: .
d_gene: .
v_gene: TRBV5-1
CDR3nt: TGCGCCAGCAGCTTGTCCCCGCACAGCTCCTACAATGAGCAGTTCTTC
CDR3aa: CASSLSPHSSYNEQFF

j_gene: TRBJ1-5
abundance: .
d_gene: TRBD1
v_gene: TRBV2
CDR3nt: TGTGCCAGCACCTGGACAGGGAATCAGCCCCAGCATTTT
CDR3aa: CASTWTGNQPQHF

j_gene: TRBJ2-1
abundance: .
d_gene: TRBD2
v_gene: TRBV2
CDR3nt: TGTGCCAGCAGTCCTAACCTAGCGGGAGTCGATGAGCAGTTCTTC
CDR3aa: CASSPNLAGVDEQFF